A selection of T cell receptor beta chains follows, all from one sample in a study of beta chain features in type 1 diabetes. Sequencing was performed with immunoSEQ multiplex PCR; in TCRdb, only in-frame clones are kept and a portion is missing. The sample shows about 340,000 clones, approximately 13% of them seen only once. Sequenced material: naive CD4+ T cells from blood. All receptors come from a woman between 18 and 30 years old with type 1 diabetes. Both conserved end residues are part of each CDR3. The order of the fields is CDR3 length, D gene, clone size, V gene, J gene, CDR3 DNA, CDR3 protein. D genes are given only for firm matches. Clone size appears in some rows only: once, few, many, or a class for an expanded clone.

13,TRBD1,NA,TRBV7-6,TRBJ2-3,TGTGCCAGCAGCTTAGCCTGGACAGGAACGCAGTATTTT,CASSLAWTGTQYF
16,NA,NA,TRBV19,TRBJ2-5,TGTGCCAGTAGTATTCGCGTTCGGCGGCCCCAAGAGACCCAGTACTTC,CASSIRVRRPQETQYF
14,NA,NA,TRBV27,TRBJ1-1,TGTGCCAGCAGTCTCCGAGAAAGGGGAACTGAAGCTTTCTTT,CASSLRERGTEAFF
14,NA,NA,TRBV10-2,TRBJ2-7,TGCGCCAGCAGTGAACAGGGACATCTCTACGAGCAGTACTTC,CASSEQGHLYEQYF
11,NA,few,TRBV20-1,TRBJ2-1,TGCAGTGCTAGCGAGTACGATGAGCAGTTCTTC,CSASEYDEQFF
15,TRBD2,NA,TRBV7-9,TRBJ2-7,TGTGCCAGCAGCTTAGCAGTGGCGGGAGCCTACGAGCAGTACTTC,CASSLAVAGAYEQYF
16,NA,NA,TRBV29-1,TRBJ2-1,TGCAGCGTTGAGTGGAGACGGATCCCCCCCTACAATGAGCAGTTCTTC,CSVEWRRIPPYNEQFF
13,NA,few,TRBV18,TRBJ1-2,TGTGCCAGCTCACCAGGACACGGAGATGGCTACACCTTC,CASSPGHGDGYTF
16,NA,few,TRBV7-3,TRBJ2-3,TGTGCCAGCAGCTTAGGGCTGAATAGTCTCACAGATACGCAGTATTTT,CASSLGLNSLTDTQYF
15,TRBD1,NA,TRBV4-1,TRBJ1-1,TGCGCCAGCAGCCAAGCAGGGGGCCCGAACACTGAAGCTTTCTTT,CASSQAGGPNTEAFF
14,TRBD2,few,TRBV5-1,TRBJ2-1,TGCGCCAGCAGCTTGGGGGACTATCAGAACCCGCAGTTCTTC,CASSLGDYQNPQFF
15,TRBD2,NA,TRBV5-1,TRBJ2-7,TGCGCCAGCAGCCTAAGCGGGAGTCTGTCCTACGAGCAGTACTTC,CASSLSGSLSYEQYF
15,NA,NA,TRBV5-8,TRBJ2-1,TGTGCCAGCACCCACTCCGAGGCCCGGGAAAATGAGCAGTTCTTC,CASTHSEARENEQFF
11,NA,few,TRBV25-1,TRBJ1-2,TGTGCCAGCAGTGAGGCTTATGGCTACACCTTC,CASSEAYGYTF
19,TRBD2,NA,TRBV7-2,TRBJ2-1,TGTGCCAGCAGCTCGCCGAGTTTGGCGCGGGAGAGCTCCTACAATGAGCAGTTCTTC,CASSSPSLARESSYNEQFF
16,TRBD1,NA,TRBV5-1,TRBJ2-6,TGCGCCAGCAGCTTGACAGGGGGCGCTGGGGCCAACGTCCTGACTTTC,CASSLTGGAGANVLTF
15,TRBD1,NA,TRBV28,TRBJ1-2,TGTGCCAGCAGCCCGTCGTACCCAGGGGGCTATGGCTACACCTTC,CASSPSYPGGYGYTF
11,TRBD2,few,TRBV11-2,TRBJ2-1,TGTGCCAGCAGCGCGGGGGGTGAGCAGTTCTTC,CASSAGGEQFF
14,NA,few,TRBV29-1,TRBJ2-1,TGCAGCGTTGAAGTTCCGGTGCCCTACAATGAGCAGTTCTTC,CSVEVPVPYNEQFF
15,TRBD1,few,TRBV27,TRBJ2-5,TGTGCCAGCAGCTCAACCGGGACAGGGCGGCGTACCCAGTACTTC,CASSSTGTGRRTQYF
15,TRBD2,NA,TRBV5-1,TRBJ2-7,TGCGCCAGCAGCGTGGGGGGTAGCGGGACCTACGAGCAGTACTTC,CASSVGGSGTYEQYF
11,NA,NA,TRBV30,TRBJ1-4,TGTGCCTGGACCCCCGGGGAAAAACTGTTTTTT,CAWTPGEKLFF
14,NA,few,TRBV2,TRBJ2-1,TGTGCCAGCAGTGCATCCCTACCCGTCAATGAGCAGTTCTTC,CASSASLPVNEQFF
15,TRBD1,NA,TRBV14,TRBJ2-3,TGTGCCAGCAGCCGAGGGGGCGGGCCCACAGATACGCAGTATTTT,CASSRGGGPTDTQYF
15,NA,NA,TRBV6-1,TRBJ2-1,TGTGCCAGCAGTGAAGCTCCGAGCTCCTACAATGAGCAGTTCTTC,CASSEAPSSYNEQFF
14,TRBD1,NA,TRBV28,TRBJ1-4,TGTGCCAGCAGTCCGGGACAGCAATCGGAAAAACTGTTTTTT,CASSPGQQSEKLFF
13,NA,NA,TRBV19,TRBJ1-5,TGTGCCAGTAGTATGCGGGGTTTCCAGCCCCAGCATTTT,CASSMRGFQPQHF
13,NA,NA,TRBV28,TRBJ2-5,TGTGCCAGCAGGACTAGTGGGACTGAGACCCAGTACTTC,CASRTSGTETQYF
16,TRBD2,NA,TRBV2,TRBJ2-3,TGTGCCAGCAGGAAGGGACTAGCGGGAGTACGAGATACGCAGTATTTT,CASRKGLAGVRDTQYF
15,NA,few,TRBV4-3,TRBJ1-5,TGCGCCAGCAGCCAAGATCAGGGGTCGGGTCAGCCCCAGCATTTT,CASSQDQGSGQPQHF
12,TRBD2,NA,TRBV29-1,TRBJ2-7,TGCAGCGTGGGGAGGGGTGGGGGCGAGCAGTACTTC,CSVGRGGGEQYF
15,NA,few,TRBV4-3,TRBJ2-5,TGCGCCAGCAGCCAAGGAACCATAGCGGAAGAGACCCAGTACTTC,CASSQGTIAEETQYF
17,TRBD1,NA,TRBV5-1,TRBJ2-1,TGCGCCAGCAGCTTGGTACCGACAGGGGGCTCCTACAATGAGCAGTTCTTC,CASSLVPTGGSYNEQFF
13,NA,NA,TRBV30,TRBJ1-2,TGTGCCTGGCGAGGGCAGGGGTACTATGGCTACACCTTC,CAWRGQGYYGYTF
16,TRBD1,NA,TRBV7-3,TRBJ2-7,TGTGCCAGCAGCTTAACGGTAACAGGGGGGCCCCACGAGCAGTACTTC,CASSLTVTGGPHEQYF
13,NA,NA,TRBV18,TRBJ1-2,TGTGCCAGCCGTCCAGGGGACGACTATGGCTACACCTTC,CASRPGDDYGYTF
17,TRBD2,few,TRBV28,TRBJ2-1,TGTGCCAGCAGCCCCACCCAGCTGGGCGGGAGTGGGAATGAGCAGTTCTTC,CASSPTQLGGSGNEQFF
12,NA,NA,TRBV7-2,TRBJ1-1,TGTGCCAGCAGCCCCGCGGGGGGAGAAGCTTTCTTT,CASSPAGGEAFF
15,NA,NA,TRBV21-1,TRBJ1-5,TGTGCCAGCAGCAATTACAGGGGTAGCAATCAGCCCCAGCATTTT,CASSNYRGSNQPQHF
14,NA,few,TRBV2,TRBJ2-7,TGTGCCAGCAGTGACCTCAAGGAGTCCTACGAGCAGTACTTC,CASSDLKESYEQYF
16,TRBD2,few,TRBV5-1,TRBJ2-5,TGCGCCAGCAGGGATGGCTGGGACTACCCTCGGGAGACCCAGTACTTC,CASRDGWDYPRETQYF
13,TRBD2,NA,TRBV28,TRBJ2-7,TGTGCCAGCAGATATAGCGGGAGTGGCGAGCAGTACTTC,CASRYSGSGEQYF
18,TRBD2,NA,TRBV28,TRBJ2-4,TGTGCCAGCAGTTTAACGCTAGCGGGAGGGCCGCAGCTCTACATTCAGTACTTC,CASSLTLAGGPQLYIQYF
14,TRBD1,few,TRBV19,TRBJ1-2,TGTGCCAGTAGTACTGGACAGGGGTGGTATGGCTACACCTTC,CASSTGQGWYGYTF
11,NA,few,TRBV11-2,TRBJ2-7,TGTGCCAGCAGCTTACGAGGCGAGCAGTACTTC,CASSLRGEQYF
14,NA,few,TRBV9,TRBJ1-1,TGTGCCAGCAGCGTAGGTGGAGGGAAAGGTGAAGCTTTCTTT,CASSVGGGKGEAFF
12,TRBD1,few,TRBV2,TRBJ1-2,TGTGCCAGCCCGGGACAGTCCTATGGCTACACCTTC,CASPGQSYGYTF
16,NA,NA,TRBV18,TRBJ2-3,TGTGCCAGCTCACCACCATCAGGGGCTTTCACAGATACGCAGTATTTT,CASSPPSGAFTDTQYF
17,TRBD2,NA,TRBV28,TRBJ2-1,TGTGCCAGCAGTTTGCCGCGGACTAGCGGGAGGAGGAATGAGCAGTTCTTC,CASSLPRTSGRRNEQFF
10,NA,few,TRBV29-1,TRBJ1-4,TGCAGCGCCCTGAATGAAAAACTGTTTTTT,CSALNEKLFF